This TCR beta chain came from a study of OX40 agonist ivuxolimab in advanced cancers. Regarding the complete study: The costimulatory receptor OX40 (CD134) was targeted by ivuxolimab, a fully human IgG2 agonistic monoclonal antibody. Intravenous ivuxolimab was administered to patients every 2 weeks at six dose levels: 0.01, 0.1, 0.3, 1.5, 3 and 10 mg/kg. Of the approximately 50 dose-escalation patients, hepatocellular carcinoma was present in about 20, melanoma in approximately 15, renal cell carcinoma in 9 and head and neck cancer in 9. In the dose-escalation cohort, 65% to 85% of patients were male, and the mean age was 60 years with a range of about 20 to 90. Patients were allowed to have had prior anti-PD-1, anti-PD-L1 or anti-CTLA-4 therapy, and approximately 39% of the dose-escalation patients had been treated with checkpoint inhibitors. Partial responses occurred in three dose-escalation patients: two with cutaneous melanoma and one with hepatocellular carcinoma. The purpose of peripheral TCRbeta sequencing was to test whether ivuxolimab changed TCR sequence diversity and led to clonal T-cell expansion. The paper describes the monotherapy dose-escalation part (N = 52 patients) of the phase I trial of ivuxolimab. What the study reported, not specific to this receptor: In partial responders in the 0.1-3.0 mg/kg groups, normalized peripheral clonal expansion was found to be among the lowest, especially among CD8+ T cells. Which antigens the clonally expanded peripheral T cells were specific for was not determined. After ivuxolimab, CD8+ T cells had more expanded clones than CD4+ T cells on average. Low levels of normalized T-cell clonal expansion were also seen in some patients who did not respond. Clonal expansion of both CD4+ and CD8+ blood T cells was observed from baseline to week 6 at doses 0.1 to 3.0 mg/kg.

The trial excluded patients who had a history of autoimmune disease or who were on systemic immunosuppression. Peripheral blood for TCR sequencing was collected from all dose cohorts at baseline, on cycle 4 day 1, and on cycle 7 day 1. Samples came from an open-label, multicenter, first-in-human phase I dose-escalation trial of ivuxolimab. The trial enrolled adults with locally advanced or metastatic head and neck squamous cell, hepatocellular, melanoma or renal cell carcinoma. Before TCR sequencing, CD4+ T cells and CD8+ T cells from peripheral blood were sorted into separate populations. The cysteine opens and the phenylalanine closes a CDR3 of 12 amino acids. CDR3 DNA is the only sequence kept; it has 36 bases, read in frame from the first base. Genomic DNA was extracted from sorted cells for sequencing of the TCRbeta CDR3 region. The immunoSEQ Assay was used for sequencing of TCRbeta CDR3 regions. TCRdb's version of the immuneACCESS table is confined to in-frame rearrangements and falls short of the full clone set. An unresolved V gene accounts for under half of the shortfall where checked; the remainder is of unknown origin. The sample table records 60,000 to 70,000 clones; roughly 88% of these occur just once. 1.5% to 2% of the sample is held by the ten biggest clonotypes.

Concerning this clone: It has no known antigen specificity. Base qualities are not provided; no much larger clone lies one nucleotide away.

This receptor chain uses TRBV21-1 and TRBJ1-4. TRBV21-1 is labeled a pseudogene. The sequencing used CD4+ or CD8+ T cells sorted from blood, collected in a trial of the OX40 agonist ivuxolimab. This TCR derives from an adult with an advanced solid tumor such as melanoma, head and neck, liver or kidney cancer. The nucleotide sequence is TGTGCCAGCAGCAAGGAGGATGAAAAACTGTTTTTT. This gives the protein CASSKEDEKLFF.